This note documents a single T cell receptor (beta chain) sequence. Its specificity is unknown. The data belong to a study of PD-1 blockade in classical Hodgkin lymphoma. Background on the study: Patients received nivolumab 3 mg/kg intravenously every 2 weeks.

Germline lookup yields CDR1 MGHRA and CDR2 YSYEKL. The CDR3 sequence is 19 residues long. V lost 0 bases and J 0 bases, leaving 18 bases between the germline ends. Using immunoSEQ multiplex PCR, the repertoire was profiled, and TCRdb retains in-frame clones only, with some absent. Of roughly 100,000 clones in the sample, approximately 94% are singletons; the top ten hold just under 2%. Study-level results: Lower baseline TCR diversity marked trial partial responders and progressors. Undefined causes, possibly disease activity or prior therapy, underlie the repertoire differences. In newly diagnosed patients, baseline TCR diversity was reportedly below that of healthy donors.

Time point in this sample: cycle 4 day 1 (C4D1), after around six weeks of nivolumab. Brentuximab vedotin exposure varied, and every patient relapsed after autologous stem cell transplantation. The sequence came from a human donor with classical Hodgkin lymphoma. V is TRBV4-1 and J is TRBJ2-4; possible D gene TRBD2, 5 bases. The sample was peripheral blood mononuclear cells (PBMCs), taken before the fourth cycle of nivolumab. This CDR3 is CASSQDSSGTFLAKNIQYF. CDR3 sequence (DNA): TGCGCCAGCAGCCAAGATTCATCGGGAACTTTCCTAGCCAAAAACATTCAGTACTTC.